The clone carrying this T cell receptor (beta chain) was counted only a few times. No antigen is known for it. This sample was included in a study of CD8 T cells in ankylosing spondylitis. Findings and caveats of the study: Seemingly distinctive of ankylosing spondylitis blood was a TCR beta motif formed by eight highly homologous variants. Prior literature has documented some motif variants in synovial fluid and blood from reactive arthritis.

5'-RACE, quantitative and with molecular barcodes, yielded the TCR beta libraries. One entry per CDR3 protein results from TCRdb running MiXCR on the 5' RACE reads. The repertoire has a few hundred thousand distinct CDR3 sequences, around 8% of them found once; the top ten carry more than 12%. The germline V and J ends were trimmed by 6 bases and 4 bases, with 12 bases remaining between them. The germline V gene encodes CDR1 KGHDR and CDR2 SFDVKD. This CDR3 contains 13 residues. The receptor was derived from a male donor with ankylosing spondylitis. Sequencing was carried out using blood, either unsorted or a sorted T cell fraction (not recorded which). The rearrangement uses TRBV24-1 and TRBJ2-7; D gene uncertain. DNA of the CDR3: TGTGCCACCAGTTTGGCTAGTGGGTACGAGCAGTACTTC. Its protein product is CATSLASGYEQYF.